This T cell receptor (beta chain) was found in a study of T cell changes during pregnancy in multiple sclerosis. Germline V gene data show CDR1 as SGHDT and CDR2 as YYEEEE. The V and J ends lost 6 bases and 0 bases respectively, with 22 bases between them. The CDR3 spans 17 residues. The protocol was immunoSEQ multiplex PCR, while the TCRdb copy is restricted to in-frame clones and leaves out a portion. This sample has roughly 90,000 clones, with more than 85% found just once. This TCR came from a female donor in good health, enrolled as a control in a pregnancy study. The chain couples TRBV5-6 to TRBJ2-7; a weak D match, TRBD1 (6 bases). The material was peripheral blood, obtained in the first trimester of pregnancy. The chain's CDR3 is CASTQMGHRAGSYEQYF. The CDR3 DNA follows: TGTGCCAGCACCCAAATGGGACACCGGGCGGGCTCCTACGAGCAGTACTTC.